This T cell receptor (beta chain) was profiled in a study of blood T cell repertoires in COVID-19. At the level of the study: The United States, Italy and Spain were the sources of the acute and convalescent COVID-19 samples. Sources were T cells, B-cell-depleted T cells, or PBMCs; the material itself was cDNA or gDNA.

Germline V CDR1 and CDR2: SNHLY, FYNNEI. V was shortened by 3 bases and J by 5 bases, with 7 bases between the two germline ends. CDR3 size: 12 residues. Under the authors' procedure: Reference gene primer amplification gave nucleated cell count estimates. The protocol was immunoSEQ multiplex PCR, while the TCRdb copy is restricted to in-frame clones and leaves out a portion. Clonal size and the V and J genes are those of that table, whereas D and trimming came from the DNA. This sample carries tens of thousands of clones, around 86% of them seen once, and the ten largest clones take roughly 13%. The sequenced material came from peripheral blood. The source of this sequence is a human donor in a cohort sampled during active COVID-19. The donor label of this sample is uncertain. The chain uses TRBV2 and TRBJ2-5; no reliable D call. The CDR3 coding sequence is TGTGCCAGCAGTGAGAATGCGGAGACCCAGTACTTC. Its translation: CASSENAETQYF.